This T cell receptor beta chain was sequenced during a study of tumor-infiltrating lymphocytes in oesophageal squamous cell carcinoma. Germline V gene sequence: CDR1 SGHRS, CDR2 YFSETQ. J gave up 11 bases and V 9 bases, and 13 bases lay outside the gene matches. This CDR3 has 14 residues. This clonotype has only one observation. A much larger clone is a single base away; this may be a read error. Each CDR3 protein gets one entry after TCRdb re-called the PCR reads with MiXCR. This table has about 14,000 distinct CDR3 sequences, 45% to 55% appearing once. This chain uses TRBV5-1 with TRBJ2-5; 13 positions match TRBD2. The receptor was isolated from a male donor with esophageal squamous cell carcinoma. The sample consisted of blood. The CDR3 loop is CATRTSGSFNEQYF. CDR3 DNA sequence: TGCGCCACCCGGACTAGCGGGAGTTTCAATGAGCAGTACTTC.